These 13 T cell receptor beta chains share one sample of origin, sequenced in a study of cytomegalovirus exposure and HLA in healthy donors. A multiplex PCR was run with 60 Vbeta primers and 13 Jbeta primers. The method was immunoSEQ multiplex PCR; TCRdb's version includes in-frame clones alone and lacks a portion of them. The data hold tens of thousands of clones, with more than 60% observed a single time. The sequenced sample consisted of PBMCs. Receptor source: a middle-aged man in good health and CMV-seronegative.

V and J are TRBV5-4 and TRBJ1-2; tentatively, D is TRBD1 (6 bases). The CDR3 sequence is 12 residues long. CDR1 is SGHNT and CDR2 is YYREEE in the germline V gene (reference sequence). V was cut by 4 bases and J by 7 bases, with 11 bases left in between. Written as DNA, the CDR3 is TGTGCCAGCAGCAACCGGACAGCTGGCTACACCTTC. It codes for CASSNRTAGYTF.

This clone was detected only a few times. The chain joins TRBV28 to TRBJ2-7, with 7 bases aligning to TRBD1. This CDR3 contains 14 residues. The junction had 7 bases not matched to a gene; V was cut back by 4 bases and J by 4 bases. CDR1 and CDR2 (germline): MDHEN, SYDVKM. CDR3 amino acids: CASSSRDSSYEQYF. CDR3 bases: TGTGCCAGCAGTTCGAGGGACAGCTCTTACGAGCAGTACTTC.

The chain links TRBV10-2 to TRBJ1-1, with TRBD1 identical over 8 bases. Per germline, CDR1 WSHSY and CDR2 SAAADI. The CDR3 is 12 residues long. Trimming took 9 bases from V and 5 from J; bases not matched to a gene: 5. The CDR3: CASARGQTEAFF. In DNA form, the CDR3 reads TGCGCCAGTGCCAGGGGGCAAACTGAAGCTTTCTTT.

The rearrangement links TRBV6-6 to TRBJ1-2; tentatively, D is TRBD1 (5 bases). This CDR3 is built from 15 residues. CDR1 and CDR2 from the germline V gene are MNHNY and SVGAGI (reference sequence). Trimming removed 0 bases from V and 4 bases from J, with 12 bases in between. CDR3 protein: CASSYSNRPGYGYTF. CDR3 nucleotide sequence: TGTGCCAGCAGTTACTCGAACAGGCCGGGCTATGGCTACACCTTC.

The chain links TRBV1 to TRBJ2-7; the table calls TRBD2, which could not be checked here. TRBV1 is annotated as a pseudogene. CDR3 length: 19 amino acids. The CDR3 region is CTSSHQRLMTSGGRYEQYF. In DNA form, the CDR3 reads TGCACCAGCAGCCACCAGCGATTGATGACTAGCGGGGGTCGTTACGAGCAGTACTTC.

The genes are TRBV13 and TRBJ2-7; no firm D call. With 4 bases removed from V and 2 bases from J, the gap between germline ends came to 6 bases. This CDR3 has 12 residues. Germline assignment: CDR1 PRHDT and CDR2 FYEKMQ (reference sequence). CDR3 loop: CASSYSPYEQYF. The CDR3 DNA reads TGTGCCAGCAGCTATTCTCCCTACGAGCAGTACTTC.

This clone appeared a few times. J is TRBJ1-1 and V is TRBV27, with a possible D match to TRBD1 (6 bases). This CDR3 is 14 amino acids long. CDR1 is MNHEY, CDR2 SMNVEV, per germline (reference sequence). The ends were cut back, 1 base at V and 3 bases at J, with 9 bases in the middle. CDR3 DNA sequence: TGTGCCAGCAGTTTATTCAGGGGAGACACTGAAGCTTTCTTT. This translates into CASSLFRGDTEAFF.

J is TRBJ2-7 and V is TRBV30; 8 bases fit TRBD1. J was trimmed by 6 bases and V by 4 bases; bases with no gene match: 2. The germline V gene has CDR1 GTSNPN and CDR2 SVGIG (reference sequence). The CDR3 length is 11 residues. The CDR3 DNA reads TGTGCCTGGATAACAGGGGGCGAGCAGTACTTC. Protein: CAWITGGEQYF.

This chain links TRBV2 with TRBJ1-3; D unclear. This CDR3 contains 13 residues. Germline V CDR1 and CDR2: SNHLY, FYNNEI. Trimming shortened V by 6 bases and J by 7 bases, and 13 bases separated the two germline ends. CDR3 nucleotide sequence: TGTGCCAGCAGAACCCTCAGTGGTAACACCATATATTTT. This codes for CASRTLSGNTIYF. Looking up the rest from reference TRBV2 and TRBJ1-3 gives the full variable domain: EPEVTQTPSHQVTQMGQEVILRCVPISNHLYFYWYRQILGQKVEFLVSFYNNEISEKSEIFDDQFSVERPDGSNFTLKIRSTKLEDSAMYFCASRTLSGNTIYFGEGSWLTVV.

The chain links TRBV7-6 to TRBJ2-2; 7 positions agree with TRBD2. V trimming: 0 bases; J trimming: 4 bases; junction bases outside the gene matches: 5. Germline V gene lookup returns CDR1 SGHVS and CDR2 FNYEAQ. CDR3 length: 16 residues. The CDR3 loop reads CASSLAGGGFTGELFF. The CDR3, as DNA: TGTGCCAGCAGCTTAGCCGGGGGAGGGTTCACCGGGGAGCTGTTTTTT.

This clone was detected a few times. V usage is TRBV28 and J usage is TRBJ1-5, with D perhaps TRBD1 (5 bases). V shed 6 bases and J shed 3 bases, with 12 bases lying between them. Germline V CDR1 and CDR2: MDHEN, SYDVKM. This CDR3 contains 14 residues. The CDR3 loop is CASRSRQSNQPQHF. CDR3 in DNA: TGTGCCAGCAGAAGCCGACAGTCCAATCAGCCCCAGCATTTT.

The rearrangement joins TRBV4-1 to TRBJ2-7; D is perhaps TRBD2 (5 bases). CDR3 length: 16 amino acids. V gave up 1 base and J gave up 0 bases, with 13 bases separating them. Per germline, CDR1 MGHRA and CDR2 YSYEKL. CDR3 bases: TGCGCCAGCAGCCAAGTCGGGGTGGCGAGCTCCTACGAGCAGTACTTC. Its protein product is CASSQVGVASSYEQYF.

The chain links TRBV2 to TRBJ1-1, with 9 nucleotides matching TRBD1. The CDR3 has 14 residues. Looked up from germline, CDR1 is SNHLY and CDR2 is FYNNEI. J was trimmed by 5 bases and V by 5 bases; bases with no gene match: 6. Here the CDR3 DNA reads TGTGCCAGCAGTCTGGGGACAGGGTTAACTGAAGCTTTCTTT. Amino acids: CASSLGTGLTEAFF.